This T cell receptor (beta chain) stems from a study of monozygotic twins with inflammatory bowel disease. As for this clonotype: The antigen is unknown.

Per the germline V gene, CDR1 is MNHEY and CDR2 is SVGEGT. There are 16 residues in the CDR3. Findings and limits, study-wide: Among IBD patients, fewer clonotypes were shared with others than among healthy twins, especially with disease activity.

Eight separate reactions per sample yielded the cDNA. A 6-nucleotide sample barcode was carried by the UMIs, which template switching added. Using the 5' RACE reads, TCRdb records one entry per CDR3 protein without DNA. The sample totals 300,000 to 350,000 distinct CDR3 sequences; its top ten clones hold under 2.5%. The V and J genes are TRBV6-2 or TRBV6-3 and TRBJ1-1; the D call from TCRdb, TRBD1, cannot be confirmed without DNA. Sequenced: blood. This clonotype originated in a human donor with ulcerative colitis or Crohn's disease, or a healthy co-twin of an affected twin (not recorded which). The CDR3 here is CASSSPRTAPNTEAFF.